This T cell receptor (beta chain) was profiled in a study of T cell responses to AZD1222 COVID-19 vaccine (dated by TCRdb to 2020 to 2022). Turning to the overall study: A total of more than 230 trial participants underwent TCR sequencing, of whom about 200 had received two doses of AZD1222 and around 26 had received two doses of the MenACWY control vaccine. Enrollment into the trials was organized by age into subgroups of 18-55, 56-69 and 70-plus years, and those subgroups contained roughly 150, 30 and 60 TCR-sequenced participants, respectively.

The CDR3 regions of human TCRbeta chains were subjected to immunosequencing. The paper's processing steps were these. Repertoire TCRs were checked for matches against a reference library of SARS-CoV-2-specific TCRs that had been generated using the MIRA antigen-specificity platform. Breadth was defined as the fraction of unique TCRs that were SARS-CoV-2-associated, and depth was defined as the fraction of total T cells that were SARS-CoV-2-associated. Each spike-specific TCR was assigned to its reactive spike region and to a CD4 or CD8 class using the MIRA data. Log10-transformed breadth and depth values were compared by one-way ANOVA with Sidak's multiple comparisons tests. Entries here come from immuneACCESS through TCRdb and include only in-frame sequences with V and J called. Some clones fail to appear in such tables; in the studies checked, an unresolved V gene covers under half of the shortfall, and the cause of the remainder is unknown. That table furnishes V, J and clone size, whereas the DNA furnished D and trimming. This sample comprises about 150,000 clones, 70% to 90% of them detected only once. In total, the top ten clones hold just under 7% of the sample.

Beyond this particular receptor, the publication reports: Participants were mostly white British and included more females than males, and it was suggested by the authors that clonal diversity may have been underestimated. CD4 TCRs associated with the vaccine covered the entire spike protein, and the dominant responses were in regions 160-218 and 743-854. In the small 56-69-year group, the increase in depth fell short of significance, most likely because of low power. Conclusions about previously exposed vaccinees are limited because only 5 or 6 AZD1222 recipients were SARS-CoV-2 seropositive at baseline. A significant rise in spike-specific TCR breadth and depth was observed after two AZD1222 doses relative to day 0 and relative to MenACWY recipients. Because no day 14 peak-response samples were available, repertoires were characterized only after the peak T cell response. Reportedly, almost half of the unique spike-specific TCRs recognized epitopes lying outside the regions that are mutated in the B.1.351 and B.1.1.7 variants.

According to the study, the label for this sample's time point signals: sample from adult after SARS-CoV-2 infection, after symptom onset. A couple of convalescent COVID-19 patients, sampled after symptom onset from adults with prior SARS-CoV-2 infection, were also TCR-sequenced for comparison. With respect to this clone: It has no known antigen specificity. No clone much larger than this one lies a single base away; base qualities are absent.

CDR1 and CDR2 (SGDLS, YYNGEE) derive from the germline V gene. The CDR3 goes from the cysteine to the phenylalanine over 16 residues. Only the CDR3 portion is preserved as DNA: 48 bases, with reading frame beginning at the first base. V drops 0 bases and J drops 4 bases, leaving 13 bases in between. The rearrangement joined TRBV9 to TRBJ2-2, with the identity of the D gene unclear. The sequenced sample was peripheral blood, obtained after recovery from COVID-19. The sequence derives from an adult who had recovered from COVID-19. The CDR3 reads CASSVVTLSTTGELFF. The base sequence is TGTGCCAGCAGCGTAGTGACTCTAAGCACCACCGGGGAGCTGTTTTTT.